Each of the 5 T cell receptor beta chains below was sequenced from the same sample in a study of beta chain features in type 1 diabetes. Reverse transcribing all isolated RNA meant expressed TCRB transcripts were sequenced. Sequencing used immunoSEQ multiplex PCR; TCRdb keeps in-frame clones, though not all of them. The table includes under 200,000 clones, about 9.8% detected once. Sequencing was done on a sample of central memory CD4+ T cells from blood. The source of these receptors is a woman aged 18-29 years in good health.

V is TRBV4-3 and J is TRBJ2-1; D is possibly TRBD2 (5 bases). Germline V gene sequence: CDR1 LGHNA, CDR2 YSLEER. Deletions cut 0 bases from V and 4 bases from J, with 22 bases between. This CDR3 region has 19 residues. The CDR3 nucleotides read TGCGCCAGCAGCCAAGACCCGCCCCAAGGGCAGCGGCTTTACAATGAGCAGTTCTTC. Translation gives CASSQDPPQGQRLYNEQFF.

This clone was seen more than once but under ten times. The V and J genes are TRBV5-4 and TRBJ1-1; no reliable D call. The CDR3 runs 12 residues. Germline assignment: CDR1 SGHNT and CDR2 YYREEE (reference sequence). V dropped 3 bases and J dropped 1 base, with 4 bases sitting between them. This CDR3 is CASSSRNTEAFF. CDR3 sequence (DNA): TGTGCCAGCAGCTCCAGGAACACTGAAGCTTTCTTT.

V gene TRBV9 combines with J gene TRBJ1-2; the match to TRBD1 covers 9 bases. The V segment lost 0 bases and the J segment 5 bases; nucleotides outside the gene matches: 2. CDR1 and CDR2 (germline): SGDLS, YYNGEE. The length of the CDR3 is 14 residues. Here the CDR3 reads CASSVGDREYGYTF. In DNA, the CDR3 is TGTGCCAGCAGCGTAGGGGACAGGGAATATGGCTACACCTTC.

This clone was counted between two and nine times. V is TRBV2 and J is TRBJ1-5; D not resolved. V gave up 8 bases and J gave up 10 bases, with 12 bases separating them. The CDR3 extends over 11 amino acids. The germline V gene has CDR1 SNHLY and CDR2 FYNNEI. The CDR3 nucleotides read TGTGCCAGCGCCAACAGTGCTCCCCAGCATTTT. Encoded protein: CASANSAPQHF.

The chain couples TRBV19 to TRBJ1-4, with TRBD1 identical over 8 bases. V shed 6 bases, J shed 8 bases, and the junction held 11 bases outside the gene matches. CDR1 and CDR2 from the germline V gene are LNHDA and SQIVND (reference sequence). The CDR3 runs to 15 residues. The chain's CDR3 is CASRDAGTGREKLFF. CDR3 coding DNA: TGTGCCAGTAGAGACGCCGGGACAGGACGCGAAAAACTGTTTTTT.